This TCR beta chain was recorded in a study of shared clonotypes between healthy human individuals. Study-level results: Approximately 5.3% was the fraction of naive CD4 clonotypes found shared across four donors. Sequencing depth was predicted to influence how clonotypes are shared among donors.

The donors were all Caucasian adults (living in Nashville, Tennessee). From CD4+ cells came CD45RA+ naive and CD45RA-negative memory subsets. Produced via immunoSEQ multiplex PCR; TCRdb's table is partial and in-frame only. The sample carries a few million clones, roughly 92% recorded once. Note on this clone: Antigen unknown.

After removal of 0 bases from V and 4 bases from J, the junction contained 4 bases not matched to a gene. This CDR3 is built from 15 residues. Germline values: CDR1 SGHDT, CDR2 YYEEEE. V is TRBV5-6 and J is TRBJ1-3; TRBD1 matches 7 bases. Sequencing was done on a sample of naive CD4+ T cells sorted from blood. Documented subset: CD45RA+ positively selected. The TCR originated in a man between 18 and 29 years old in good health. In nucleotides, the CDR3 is TGTGCCAGCAGCTTGGTGGCAGGGGGGGGAAACACCATATATTTT. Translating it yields CASSLVAGGGNTIYF.